This is a list of T cell receptor beta chains from one sample in a study of identifying expanded T cells in peripheral blood. Clones were read by immunoSEQ multiplex PCR, and TCRdb kept only the in-frame ones, dropping some. Among about 85,000 clones listed, approximately 91% were seen once. Sequencing input: blood. The receptors were gathered from a person aged 18 to 75 in good health. CDR3s include the opening cysteine and the closing phenylalanine or tryptophan. D genes are given only for firm matches. Only some rows state a clone size, as once, few, many or a class for expanded clones.

J gene	D gene	V gene	clone size	CDR3 DNA	CDR3 protein
TRBJ2-5	-	TRBV5-4	-	TGTGCCAGCAGCTCACTTGATAGCAGCATCCAAGAGACCCAGTACTTC	CASSSLDSSIQETQYF
TRBJ2-7	-	TRBV5-4	-	TGTGCCAGCAGCTTGATAGGGACCGAGCAGTACTTC	CASSLIGTEQYF
TRBJ1-1	-	TRBV5-1	once	TGCGCCAGCTTCGAGGCGGGGGTCAACACTGAAGCTTTCTTT	CASFEAGVNTEAFF
TRBJ2-5	-	TRBV30	-	TGTGCCTGGACAGACTTGGAGACCCAGTACTTC	CAWTDLETQYF
TRBJ1-5	TRBD1	TRBV10-3	-	TGTGCCATCAGTGGATCACAGGGGAATCAGCCCCAGCATTTT	CAISGSQGNQPQHF
TRBJ2-1	-	TRBV5-4	-	TGTGCCAGCAGCCCCAAAGGGCAGGGTAAGATCTACAATGAGCAGTTCTTC	CASSPKGQGKIYNEQFF
TRBJ2-5	-	TRBV6-5	-	TGTGCCAGCAGTTACTCTGAGACCCAGTACTTC	CASSYSETQYF
TRBJ2-7	-	TRBV25-1	few	TGTGCCAGCAGTGAAGTACGGAACGAGCAGTACTTC	CASSEVRNEQYF
TRBJ2-3	-	TRBV7-2	-	TGTGCCAGCAGACTCGACTACCAGACAGATACGCAGTATTTT	CASRLDYQTDTQYF
TRBJ2-5	TRBD2	TRBV2	-	TGTGCCAGCAGTCCGGGACTAGCGGGAGAAGGAGAGACCCAGTACTTC	CASSPGLAGEGETQYF
TRBJ1-2	TRBD1	TRBV28	-	TGTGCCAGCACCAAGGGGGACAGGGTCTATGGCTACACCTTC	CASTKGDRVYGYTF
TRBJ2-1	-	TRBV7-2	-	TGTGCCAGCAGCTTATTCGGTCGGCTAGCGTACAATGAGCAGTTCTTC	CASSLFGRLAYNEQFF
TRBJ2-1	-	TRBV29-1	-	TGCAGCGTTTCTTCGGGGAGCAATGAGCAGTTCTTC	CSVSSGSNEQFF
TRBJ1-2	-	TRBV6-5	-	TGTGCCAGCAGTTACGGGGGAGGGTATGGCTACACCTTC	CASSYGGGYGYTF
TRBJ2-7	TRBD1	TRBV6-5	-	TGTGCCAGCAGTTACGATTATCCGGGACAGGGCCACGAGCAGTACTTC	CASSYDYPGQGHEQYF
TRBJ1-3	-	TRBV6-1	-	TGTGCCAGCAGTGAAAGGGACTCTGGAAACACCATATATTTT	CASSERDSGNTIYF
TRBJ1-1	-	TRBV15	-	TGTGCCACCAGCAGAGGAGAGAACACTGAAGCTTTCTTT	CATSRGENTEAFF
TRBJ2-1	-	TRBV7-8	-	TGTGCCAGCAGCGGTTACAATGAGCAGTTCTTC	CASSGYNEQFF
TRBJ1-2	-	TRBV4-1	-	TGCGCCAGCAGCCAAGAAAGCCCCGGGTCATATGGCTACACCTTC	CASSQESPGSYGYTF
TRBJ2-2	-	TRBV27	-	TGTGCCAGCAGTTTGAACTCCCCCGGCACCGGGGAGCTGTTTTTT	CASSLNSPGTGELFF
TRBJ2-6	TRBD1	TRBV29-1	once	TGCAGCGTTGGGGACAGGGGGCCTGGGGCCAACGTCCTGACTTTC	CSVGDRGPGANVLTF
TRBJ2-2	-	TRBV7-9	few	TGTGCCAGCAGCTTAGATTGGGGTCCCGGGGAGCTGTTTTTT	CASSLDWGPGELFF
TRBJ2-7	TRBD2	TRBV27	-	TGTGCCAGCAGTTTAGGGACTAGCGGGCCGTACGAGCAGTACTTC	CASSLGTSGPYEQYF
TRBJ1-4	-	TRBV18	once	TGTGCCAGCTCACCAAGGTCCGCGGTCGGGGGTGAAGAACTGTTTTTT	CASSPRSAVGGEELFF
TRBJ2-7	TRBD2	TRBV4-1	-	TGCGCCAGCAGCCAAGGATTATCTCTAGCGGTCTACGAGCAGTACTTC	CASSQGLSLAVYEQYF
TRBJ2-5	-	TRBV7-9	-	TGTGCCAGCAGCCTAAGGGCCGAGACCCAGTACTTC	CASSLRAETQYF
TRBJ2-3	TRBD1	TRBV29-1	-	TGCAGCGTCCAGACAGGGGGCCGAGATACGCAGTATTTT	CSVQTGGRDTQYF
TRBJ1-4	TRBD1	TRBV27	-	TGTGCCGCGGGGAGGGGGCGGACTAATGAAAAACTGTTTTTT	CAAGRGRTNEKLFF
TRBJ2-7	TRBD2	TRBV4-3	-	TGCGCCAGCAGCCAAGATCGGGGGGGAAAGAGAGAGCAGTACTTC	CASSQDRGGKREQYF
TRBJ1-6	-	TRBV2	-	TGTGCCAGCATCCAGGAGAATGGAGCTTCACCCCTCCACTTT	CASIQENGASPLHF
TRBJ1-3	TRBD1	TRBV10-1	once	TGCGCCAGCAGTACCGGGACAGGCTCTGGAAACACCATATATTTT	CASSTGTGSGNTIYF